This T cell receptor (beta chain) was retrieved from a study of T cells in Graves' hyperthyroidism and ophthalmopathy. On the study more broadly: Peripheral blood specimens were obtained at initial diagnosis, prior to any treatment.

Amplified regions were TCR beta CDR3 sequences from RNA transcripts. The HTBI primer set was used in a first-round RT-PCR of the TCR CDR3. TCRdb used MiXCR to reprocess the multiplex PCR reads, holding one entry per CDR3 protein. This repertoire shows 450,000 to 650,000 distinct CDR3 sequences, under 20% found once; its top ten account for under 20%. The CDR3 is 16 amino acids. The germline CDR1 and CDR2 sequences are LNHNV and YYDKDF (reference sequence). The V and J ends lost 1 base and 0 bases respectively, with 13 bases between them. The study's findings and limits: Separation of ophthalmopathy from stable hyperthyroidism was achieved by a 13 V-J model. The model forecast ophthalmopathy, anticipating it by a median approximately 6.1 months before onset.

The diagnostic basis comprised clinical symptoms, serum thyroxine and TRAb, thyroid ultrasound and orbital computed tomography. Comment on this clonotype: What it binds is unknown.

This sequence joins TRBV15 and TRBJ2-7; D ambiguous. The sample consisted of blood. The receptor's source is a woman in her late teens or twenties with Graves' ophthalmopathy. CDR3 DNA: TGTGCCACCAGCAGAGTAGAAGGGTTTTACTCCTACGAGCAGTACTTC. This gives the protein CATSRVEGFYSYEQYF.